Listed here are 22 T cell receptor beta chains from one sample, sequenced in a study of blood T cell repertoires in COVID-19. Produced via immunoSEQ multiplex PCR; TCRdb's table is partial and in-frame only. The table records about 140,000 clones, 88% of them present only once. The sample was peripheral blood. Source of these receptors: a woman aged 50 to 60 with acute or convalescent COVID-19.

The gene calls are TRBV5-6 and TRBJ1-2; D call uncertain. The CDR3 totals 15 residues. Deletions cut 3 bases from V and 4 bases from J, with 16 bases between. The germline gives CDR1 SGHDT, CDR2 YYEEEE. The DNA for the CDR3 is TGTGCCAGCAGCTCCAGCACAAGGAGGAGCTATGGCTACACCTTC. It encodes CASSSSTRRSYGYTF.

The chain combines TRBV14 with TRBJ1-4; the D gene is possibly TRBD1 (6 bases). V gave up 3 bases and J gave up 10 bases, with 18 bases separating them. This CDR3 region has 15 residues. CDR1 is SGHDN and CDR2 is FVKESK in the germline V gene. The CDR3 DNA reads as TGTGCCAGCAGCCACGAACGCACAGGGATGGGAAAACTGTTTTTT. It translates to CASSHERTGMGKLFF. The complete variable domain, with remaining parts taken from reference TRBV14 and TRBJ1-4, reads EAGVTQFPSHSVIEKGQTVTLRCDPISGHDNLYWYRRVMGKEIKFLLHFVKESKQDESGMPNNRFLAERTGGTYSTLKVQPAELEDSGVYFCASSHERTGMGKLFFGSGTQLSVL.

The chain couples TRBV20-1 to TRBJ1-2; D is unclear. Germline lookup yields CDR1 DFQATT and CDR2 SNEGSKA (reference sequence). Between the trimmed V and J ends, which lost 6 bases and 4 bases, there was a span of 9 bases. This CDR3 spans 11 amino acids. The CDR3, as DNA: TGCAGTGCCTACGGGGTCTATGGCTACACCTTC. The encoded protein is CSAYGVYGYTF.

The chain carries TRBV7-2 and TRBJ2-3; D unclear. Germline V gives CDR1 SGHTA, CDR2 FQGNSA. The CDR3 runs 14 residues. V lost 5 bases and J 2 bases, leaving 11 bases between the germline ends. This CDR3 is CASSGSSLTDTQYF. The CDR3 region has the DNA TGTGCCAGCAGCGGATCTAGTCTCACAGATACGCAGTATTTT.

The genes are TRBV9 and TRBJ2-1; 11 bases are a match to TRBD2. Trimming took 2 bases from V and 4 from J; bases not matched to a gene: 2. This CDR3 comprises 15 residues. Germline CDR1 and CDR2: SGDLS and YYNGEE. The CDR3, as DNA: TGTGCCAGCAGCGTCCCTAGCGGGGGGTACAATGAGCAGTTCTTC. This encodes CASSVPSGGYNEQFF.

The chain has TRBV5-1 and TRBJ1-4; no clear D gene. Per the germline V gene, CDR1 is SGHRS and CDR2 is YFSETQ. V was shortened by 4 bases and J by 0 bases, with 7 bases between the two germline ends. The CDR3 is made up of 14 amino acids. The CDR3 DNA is TGCGCCAGCAGCGAAAGCGCAACTAATGAAAAACTGTTTTTT. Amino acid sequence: CASSESATNEKLFF.

The CDR3 loop reads CASSLSHSYEQYF. CDR3 nucleotides: TGTGCCAGCAGCTTATCCCACTCCTACGAGCAGTACTTC. J is TRBJ2-7 and V is TRBV7-9; D is uncertain. The CDR3 consists of 13 residues. CDR1 and CDR2 from the germline V gene are SEHNR and FQNEAQ (reference sequence). Trimming took off 2 bases at V and 0 bases at J, with 5 bases between the two ends.

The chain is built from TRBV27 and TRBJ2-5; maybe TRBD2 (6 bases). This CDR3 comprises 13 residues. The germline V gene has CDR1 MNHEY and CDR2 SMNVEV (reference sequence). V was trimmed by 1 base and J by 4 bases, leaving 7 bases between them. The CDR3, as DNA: TGTGCCAGCAGTTTATTGGGGGGAGAGACCCAGTACTTC. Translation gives CASSLLGGETQYF.

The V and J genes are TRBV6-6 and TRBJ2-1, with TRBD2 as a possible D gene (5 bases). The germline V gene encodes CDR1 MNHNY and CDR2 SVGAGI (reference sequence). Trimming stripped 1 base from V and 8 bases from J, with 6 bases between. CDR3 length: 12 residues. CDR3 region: CASSYLEDEQFF. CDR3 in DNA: TGTGCCAGCAGTTACTTGGAGGATGAGCAGTTCTTC.

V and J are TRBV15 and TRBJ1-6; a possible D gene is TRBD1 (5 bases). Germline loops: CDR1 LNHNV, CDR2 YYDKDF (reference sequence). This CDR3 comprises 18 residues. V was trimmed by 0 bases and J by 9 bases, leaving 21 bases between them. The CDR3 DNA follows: TGTGCCACCAGCAGAGATCCCTTTGGCGGCTCCGGGGGTTCACCCCTCCACTTT. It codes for CATSRDPFGGSGGSPLHF.

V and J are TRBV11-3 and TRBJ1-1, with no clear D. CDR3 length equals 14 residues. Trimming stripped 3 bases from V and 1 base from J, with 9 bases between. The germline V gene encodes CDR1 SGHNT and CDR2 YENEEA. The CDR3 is CASSLGPSNTEAFF. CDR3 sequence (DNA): TGTGCCAGCAGCTTGGGCCCCTCGAACACTGAAGCTTTCTTT.

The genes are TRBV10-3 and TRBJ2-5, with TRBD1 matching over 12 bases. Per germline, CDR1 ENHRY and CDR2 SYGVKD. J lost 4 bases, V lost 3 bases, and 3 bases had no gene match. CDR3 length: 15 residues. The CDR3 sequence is CAISDGTGGGETQYF. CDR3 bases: TGTGCCATCAGTGACGGGACAGGGGGCGGAGAGACCCAGTACTTC.

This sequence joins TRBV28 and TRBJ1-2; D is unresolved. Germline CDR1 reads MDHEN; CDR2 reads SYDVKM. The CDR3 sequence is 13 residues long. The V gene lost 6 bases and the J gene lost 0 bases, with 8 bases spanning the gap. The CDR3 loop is CASRSGSNYGYTF. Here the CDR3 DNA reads TGTGCCAGCAGATCGGGGTCTAACTATGGCTACACCTTC.

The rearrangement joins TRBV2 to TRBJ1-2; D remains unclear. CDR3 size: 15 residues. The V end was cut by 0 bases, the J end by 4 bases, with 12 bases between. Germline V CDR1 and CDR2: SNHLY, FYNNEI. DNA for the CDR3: TGTGCCAGCAGTGAAGCGCAGTACGGAGTCTATGGCTACACCTTC. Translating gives CASSEAQYGVYGYTF.

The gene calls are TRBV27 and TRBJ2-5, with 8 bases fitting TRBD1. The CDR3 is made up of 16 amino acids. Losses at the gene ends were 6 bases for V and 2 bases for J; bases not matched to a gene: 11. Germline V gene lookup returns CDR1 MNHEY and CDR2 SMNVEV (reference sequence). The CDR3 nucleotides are TGTGCCAGCAGCAGTACCTCGGGACAGGTTCAAGAGACCCAGTACTTC. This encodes CASSSTSGQVQETQYF.

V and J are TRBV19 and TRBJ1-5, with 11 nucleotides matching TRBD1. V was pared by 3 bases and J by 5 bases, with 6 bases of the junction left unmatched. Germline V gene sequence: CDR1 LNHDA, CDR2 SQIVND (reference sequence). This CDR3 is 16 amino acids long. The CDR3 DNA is TGTGCCAGTAGTATCGGACAGGGGGCATCCCATCAGCCCCAGCATTTT. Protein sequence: CASSIGQGASHQPQHF.

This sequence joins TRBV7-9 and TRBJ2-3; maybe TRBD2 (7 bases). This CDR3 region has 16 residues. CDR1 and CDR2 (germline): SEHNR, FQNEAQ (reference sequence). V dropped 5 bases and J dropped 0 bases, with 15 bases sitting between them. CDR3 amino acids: CASSLSGGASTDTQYF. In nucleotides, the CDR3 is TGTGCCAGCAGCCTCAGTGGGGGGGCGAGCACAGATACGCAGTATTTT. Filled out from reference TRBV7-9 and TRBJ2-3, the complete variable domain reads DTGVSQNPRHKITKRGQNVTFRCDPISEHNRLYWYRQTLGQGPEFLTYFQNEAQLEKSRLLSDRFSAERPKGSFSTLEIQRTEQGDSAMYLCASSLSGGASTDTQYFGPGTRLTVL.

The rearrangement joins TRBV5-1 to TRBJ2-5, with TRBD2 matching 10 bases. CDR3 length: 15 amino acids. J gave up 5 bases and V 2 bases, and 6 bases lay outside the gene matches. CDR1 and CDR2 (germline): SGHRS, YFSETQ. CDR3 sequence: CASSFSGRAGETQYF. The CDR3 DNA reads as TGCGCCAGCAGCTTCAGCGGGAGGGCCGGGGAGACCCAGTACTTC.

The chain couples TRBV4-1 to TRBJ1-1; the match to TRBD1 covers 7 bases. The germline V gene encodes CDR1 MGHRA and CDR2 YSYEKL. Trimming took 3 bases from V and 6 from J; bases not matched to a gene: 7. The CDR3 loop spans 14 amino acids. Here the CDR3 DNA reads TGCGCCAGCAGCCAGACAGGGAGTTCGTCTGAAGCTTTCTTT. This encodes CASSQTGSSSEAFF.

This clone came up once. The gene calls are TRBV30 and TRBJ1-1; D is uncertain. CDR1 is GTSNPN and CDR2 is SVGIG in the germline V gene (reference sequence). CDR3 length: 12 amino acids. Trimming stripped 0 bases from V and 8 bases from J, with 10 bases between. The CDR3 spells CAWSVKPLEAFF. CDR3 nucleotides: TGTGCCTGGAGTGTGAAGCCTCTCGAAGCTTTCTTT.

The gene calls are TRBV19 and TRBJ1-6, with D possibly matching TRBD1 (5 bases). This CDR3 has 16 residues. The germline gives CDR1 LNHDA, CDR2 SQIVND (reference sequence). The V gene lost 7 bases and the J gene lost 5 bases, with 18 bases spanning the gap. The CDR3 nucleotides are TGTGCCAGTACACTTGGGGCAGTCACCGATAATTCACCCCTCCACTTT. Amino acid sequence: CASTLGAVTDNSPLHF. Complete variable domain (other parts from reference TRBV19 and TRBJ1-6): DGGITQSPKYLFRKEGQNVTLSCEQNLNHDAMYWYRQDPGQGLRLIYYSQIVNDFQKGDIAEGYSVSREKKESFPLTVTSAQKNPTAFYLCASTLGAVTDNSPLHFGNGTRLTVT.

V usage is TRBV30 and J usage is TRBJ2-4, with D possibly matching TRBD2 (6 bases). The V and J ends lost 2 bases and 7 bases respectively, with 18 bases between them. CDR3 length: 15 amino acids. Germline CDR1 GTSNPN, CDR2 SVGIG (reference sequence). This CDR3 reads CAWSPYGTVVNIQYF. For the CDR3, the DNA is TGTGCCTGGAGTCCTTACGGGACTGTTGTGAACATTCAGTACTTC.